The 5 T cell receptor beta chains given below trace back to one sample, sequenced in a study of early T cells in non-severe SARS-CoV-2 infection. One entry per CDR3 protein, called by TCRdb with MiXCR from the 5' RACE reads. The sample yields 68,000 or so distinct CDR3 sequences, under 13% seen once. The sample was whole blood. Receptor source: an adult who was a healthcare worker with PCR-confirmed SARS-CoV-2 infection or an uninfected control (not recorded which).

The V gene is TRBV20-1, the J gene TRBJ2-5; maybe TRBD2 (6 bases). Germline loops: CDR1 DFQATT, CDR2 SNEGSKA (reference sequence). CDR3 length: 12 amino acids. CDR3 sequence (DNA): TGCGGTGTCCCGGGACTTCAAGAGACCCAGTACTTC. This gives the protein CGVPGLQETQYF.

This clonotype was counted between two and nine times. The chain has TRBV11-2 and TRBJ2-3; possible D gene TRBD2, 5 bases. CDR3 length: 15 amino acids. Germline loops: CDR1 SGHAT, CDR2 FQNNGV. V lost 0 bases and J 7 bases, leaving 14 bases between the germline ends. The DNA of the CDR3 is TGTGCCAGCAGCTTAGACAGCCCGGGGTTACATACGCAGTATTTT. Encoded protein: CASSLDSPGLHTQYF.

The CDR3 coding sequence is TGTGCCAGCAGTTTCACTGGCGGGGAGCTGTTTTTT. Its protein product is CASSFTGGELFF. The chain is built from TRBV12-3 or TRBV12-4 and TRBJ2-2; no firm D call. Between the trimmed V and J ends, which lost 3 bases and 7 bases, there was a span of 6 bases. The CDR3 is 12 amino acids.

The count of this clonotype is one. CDR3 sequence: CASRGTGFRKLFF. The CDR3 bases are TGTGCCAGCAGGGGGACAGGGTTTAGAAAACTGTTTTTT. V usage is TRBV28 and J usage is TRBJ1-4; TRBD1 agrees at 9 bases. This CDR3 spans 13 amino acids. Germline V gene lookup returns CDR1 MDHEN and CDR2 SYDVKM. The junction had 6 bases not matched to a gene; V was cut back by 6 bases and J by 10 bases.

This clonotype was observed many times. CDR3 in DNA: TGTGCCAGCAGCTTGAGCGGTATAGATACGCAGTATTTT. Translating gives CASSLSGIDTQYF. This rearrangement joins TRBV7-2 to TRBJ2-3, with a possible D match to TRBD2 (5 bases). The CDR3 is made up of 13 amino acids. Germline V gene lookup returns CDR1 SGHTA and CDR2 FQGNSA. V was cut by 3 bases and J by 5 bases, with 9 bases left in between.